This T cell receptor beta chain emerged from a study of Ad26.COV2.S vaccination and SARS-CoV-2 variants. Findings and caveats of the study: In TCR breadth and depth analyses, total T cell responses may have been underestimated. Non-spike TCR breadth was similar in vaccine and placebo recipients.

Trimming removed 4 bases at V and 5 bases at J, with 16 bases between. CDR3 length: 15 amino acids. Germline loops: CDR1 LGHNA, CDR2 YSLEER. Noted treatment: some 20 received Ad26.COV2.S at low or high dose, single or two shots; roughly five received placebo; per-sample allocation not given. The investigators took samples on day 63 after the first vaccine or placebo injection. TCRdb keeps only in-frame clones here, not all; method: immunoSEQ multiplex PCR. The sample consists of some 390,000 clones, more than 85% of them appearing once. As to this clone: Antigen specificity is unknown.

The sequence derives from a person aged 18 to 59 who received the Ad26.COV2.S COVID-19 vaccine or a placebo. The J gene is TRBJ2-3, the V gene TRBV4-3; the D call may be TRBD1 or TRBD2 (5 bases each). This material consisted of peripheral blood, taken in a trial of Ad26.COV2.S vaccine versus placebo. CDR3 loop: CASSRGSSGLDTQYF. The CDR3 DNA reads as TGCGCCAGCAGCCGGGGGTCGAGTGGGCTAGATACGCAGTATTTT.